A selection of T cell receptor beta chains follows, all from one sample in a study of blood T cell repertoires in COVID-19. TCRdb's copy holds only in-frame clones and misses some; the assay was immunoSEQ multiplex PCR. The data show over 100,000 clones, 80% to 95% seen once. The specimen sequenced was peripheral blood. The receptors originated from a man in his late teens or twenties with acute or convalescent COVID-19. Each CDR3 is given with its conserved first and last residue. D genes are given only for firm matches. Clone size is stated in some rows and not others, as once, few, many or a class when expanded.

TRBJ2-3 - TRBV7-9 TRBD2 CASSYLTSGGGTDTQYF TGTGCCAGCAGCTACCTGACTAGCGGGGGGGGCACAGATACGCAGTATTTT
TRBJ1-6 - TRBV5-6 - CASSLGDNSPLHF TGTGCCAGCAGCTTGGGGGACAACTCACCCCTCCACTTT
TRBJ2-5 - TRBV5-4 - CASSEDYRAETQYF TGTGCCAGCAGCGAGGACTATCGGGCGGAGACCCAGTACTTC
TRBJ2-1 once TRBV19 TRBD2 CASSREGGSFYNEQFF TGTGCCAGTAGCCGAGAGGGCGGGAGCTTCTACAATGAGCAGTTCTTC
TRBJ1-2 once TRBV9 - CASSGFTTIGQQPYGYTF TGTGCCAGCAGCGGATTTACGACAATTGGACAACAGCCCTATGGCTACACCTTC
TRBJ2-3 - TRBV19 - CATEQDTQYF TGTGCCACCGAACAAGATACGCAGTATTTT
TRBJ2-1 - TRBV7-6 TRBD1 CASSSSGQVPNEQFF TGTGCCAGCAGCTCCTCGGGACAGGTACCCAATGAGCAGTTCTTC
TRBJ1-5 - TRBV2 TRBD1 CASLDREGQPQHF TGTGCCAGCCTTGACAGGGAAGGTCAGCCCCAGCATTTT
TRBJ1-2 - TRBV5-4 TRBD1 CASSSADRGSYGYTF TGTGCCAGCAGCTCGGCGGACAGGGGATCCTATGGCTACACCTTC
TRBJ1-2 - TRBV4-2 - CASSQEGGDYGYTF TGTGCCAGCAGCCAAGAAGGGGGAGACTATGGCTACACCTTC
TRBJ2-2 - TRBV18 TRBD2 CASSPLAGGSNGELFF TGTGCCAGCTCACCTCTCGCGGGAGGGTCCAACGGGGAGCTGTTTTTT
TRBJ2-7 - TRBV10-1 TRBD2 CASSDPGLAPYEQYF TGCGCCAGCAGTGACCCGGGACTAGCGCCCTACGAGCAGTACTTC
TRBJ1-4 - TRBV27 - CASSQTGIRKGKLFF TGTGCCAGCAGTCAGACCGGGATCCGGAAGGGAAAACTGTTTTTT
TRBJ1-2 once TRBV18 - CASSPRQGYDYGYTF TGTGCCAGCTCACCGAGGCAGGGGTATGACTATGGCTACACCTTC
TRBJ2-1 - TRBV5-1 TRBD2 CASSSWTSGSYNEQFF TGCGCCAGCAGCTCATGGACTAGCGGATCCTACAATGAGCAGTTCTTC
TRBJ2-3 - TRBV5-1 - CASKILLAGSTDTQYF TGCGCCAGCAAAATATTATTAGCCGGTAGCACAGATACGCAGTATTTT
TRBJ1-1 - TRBV25-1 - CASTRTGNAEAFF TGTGCCAGCACCCGAACAGGGAATGCTGAAGCTTTCTTT
TRBJ2-2 - TRBV5-5 TRBD1 CASSFWAGQGNSGELFF TGTGCCAGCAGCTTCTGGGCGGGACAGGGTAATTCCGGGGAGCTGTTTTTT
TRBJ1-5 - TRBV6-5 TRBD1 CAIGQAVNQPQHF TGTGCCATAGGACAGGCGGTCAATCAGCCCCAGCATTTT
TRBJ1-5 - TRBV18 - CASSQLDNQPQHF TGTGCCAGCTCACAACTCGACAATCAGCCCCAGCATTTT
TRBJ1-6 once TRBV7-2 - CASSLRGLYSPLHF TGTGCCAGCAGCTTAAGAGGGTTGTACTCACCCCTCCACTTT
TRBJ1-3 - TRBV18 - CASSLADSGNTIYF TGTGCCAGCTCATTGGCAGACTCTGGAAACACCATATATTTT
TRBJ1-6 - TRBV11-2 - CASSLGRLSSPLHF TGTGCCAGCAGCTTAGGGAGACTCAGCTCACCCCTCCACTTT
TRBJ2-1 once TRBV3-1/TRBV3-2 TRBD2 CASSQYGRALSYNEQFF TGTGCCAGCAGCCAATACGGGAGGGCCCTCTCCTACAATGAGCAGTTCTTC
TRBJ2-3 - TRBV11-3 TRBD2 CASSLTLAGEVADTQYF TGTGCCAGCAGCTTAACCCTAGCGGGAGAGGTCGCGGATACGCAGTATTTT
TRBJ1-4 - TRBV19 TRBD1 CASIDRGGNEKLFF TGTGCCAGTATAGACAGGGGAGGTAATGAAAAACTGTTTTTT
TRBJ2-3 - TRBV25-1 - CASSDEYRTDTQYF TGTGCCAGCAGTGACGAGTACCGCACAGATACGCAGTATTTT
TRBJ1-1 once TRBV19 - CASTSGFYSGDTEAFF TGTGCCAGTACCTCGGGCTTCTACTCGGGGGACACTGAAGCTTTCTTT
TRBJ1-1 - TRBV28 - CASSFTRSNTEAFF TGTGCCAGCAGTTTTACCAGGTCAAACACTGAAGCTTTCTTT
TRBJ1-6 - TRBV6-5 - CASTLGLFNSPLHF TGTGCCAGCACCCTGGGGCTATTTAATTCACCCCTCCACTTT
TRBJ1-6 - TRBV5-1 TRBD1 CASSPGTANNSPLHF TGCGCCAGCAGCCCTGGGACAGCCAATAATTCACCCCTCCACTTT
TRBJ1-1 few TRBV5-1 - CASSLGVQVNTEAFF TGCGCCAGCAGCTTGGGAGTTCAGGTGAACACTGAAGCTTTCTTT
TRBJ1-5 - TRBV7-9 - CASSLFSGENQPQHF TGTGCCAGCAGCTTATTCTCGGGAGAAAATCAGCCCCAGCATTTT
TRBJ1-6 - TRBV6-1 - CASSEGGTRRSWSYNSPLHF TGTGCCAGCAGTGAAGGGGGGACACGGAGGAGTTGGTCCTATAATTCACCCCTCCACTTT
TRBJ1-1 once TRBV6-5 - CASILQGNMNTEAFF TGTGCCAGCATTCTACAGGGAAACATGAACACTGAAGCTTTCTTT
TRBJ1-6 once TRBV11-2 TRBD1 CASSLTGTDYSPLHF TGTGCCAGCAGCTTGACCGGGACAGACTATTCACCCCTCCACTTT
TRBJ1-1 - TRBV7-9 - CASSSLGDWEAFF TGTGCCAGCAGCTCTCTAGGGGACTGGGAAGCTTTCTTT
TRBJ1-1 - TRBV2 - CASPSGRGTEAFF TGTGCCAGCCCGAGTGGTAGGGGCACTGAAGCTTTCTTT
TRBJ2-7 - TRBV18 TRBD1 CASSPPGLDRVYEQYF TGTGCCAGCTCACCACCGGGATTGGACAGGGTCTACGAGCAGTACTTC
TRBJ2-2 once TRBV15 - CATSRDRGQTTGELFF TGTGCCACCAGCAGAGATCGAGGACAGACCACCGGGGAGCTGTTTTTT
TRBJ1-2 - TRBV19 TRBD1 CASSPAPGQGTIFYGYTF TGTGCCAGTAGTCCCGCTCCGGGACAGGGAACGATATTTTATGGCTACACCTTC
TRBJ1-4 - TRBV5-1 - CASSLGRGEKLFF TGCGCCAGCAGCTTGGGACGGGGGGAAAAACTGTTTTTT
TRBJ2-7 - TRBV7-9 TRBD1 CASSLGGTGYDEQYF TGTGCCAGCAGCTTAGGGGGGACAGGGTACGACGAGCAGTACTTC
TRBJ2-7 - TRBV25-1 TRBD1 CASSIRGTGGGEQYF TGTGCCAGCAGTATCCGCGGGACAGGGGGCGGCGAGCAGTACTTC
TRBJ1-1 - TRBV5-6 - CASSLRGTEAFF TGTGCCAGCAGCCTCCGGGGCACTGAAGCTTTCTTT
TRBJ2-3 - TRBV6-5 TRBD2 CASSRLAAGTDTQYF TGTGCCAGCAGTCGGCTAGCGGCCGGCACAGATACGCAGTATTTT
TRBJ2-7 - TRBV7-2 TRBD2 CASSFDPTSGSRQQYF TGTGCCAGCAGCTTTGACCCGACTAGCGGGAGTAGACAGCAGTACTTC
TRBJ2-5 - TRBV7-9 TRBD2 CASSLGLAAETQYF TGTGCCAGCAGCTTAGGACTAGCGGCGGAGACCCAGTACTTC
TRBJ2-1 few TRBV11-2 TRBD2 CASSLYTSGYNEQFF TGTGCCAGCAGCTTATATACTAGCGGTTACAATGAGCAGTTCTTC
TRBJ1-1 - TRBV3-1/TRBV3-2 - CASTLGGMGTEAFF TGTGCCAGTACCCTCGGGGGGATGGGCACTGAAGCTTTCTTT
TRBJ1-2 - TRBV7-9 - CASSLAGRESYGYTF TGTGCCAGCAGCTTAGCGGGGCGGGAGAGCTATGGCTACACCTTC
TRBJ1-2 - TRBV19 TRBD1 CASSTGGPYGYTF TGTGCCAGTAGCACAGGGGGCCCCTATGGCTACACCTTC
TRBJ2-6 - TRBV30 - CAWSASGANVLTF TGTGCCTGGAGTGCATCTGGGGCCAACGTCCTGACTTTC
TRBJ1-2 few TRBV7-8 - CASSLVYPALLYTF TGTGCCAGCAGCTTAGTATACCCTGCTCTACTCTACACCTTC
TRBJ1-3 - TRBV3-1/TRBV3-2 TRBD1 CASSFTGGHNGNTIYF TGTGCCAGCAGCTTTACAGGGGGCCATAATGGAAACACCATATATTTT